The 8 T cell receptor beta chains below all came from one sample that was sequenced in a study of blood T cell repertoires in COVID-19. Measured with immunoSEQ multiplex PCR; TCRdb has only the in-frame clones, and not every one. This sample has about half a million clones, with roughly nine tenths found just once. The sequenced sample was peripheral blood. These TCRs come from a man in his late teens or twenties with COVID-19, enrolled during active disease.

The rearrangement uses TRBV18 and TRBJ2-2, with TRBD2 matching over 11 bases. Germline CDR1 reads KGHSH; CDR2 reads LQKENI. This CDR3 is built from 18 residues. Unmatched junction bases numbered 11, after V lost 3 bases and J lost 5 bases. CDR3 DNA sequence: TGTGCCAGCTCACCCCCTTATCTAGCGGGAGGACGGACCGGGGAGCTGTTTTTT. Protein sequence: CASSPPYLAGGRTGELFF.

The chain joins TRBV14 to TRBJ2-7, with TRBD1 matching 7 bases. V lost 4 bases, J lost 3 bases, and 6 bases stayed unmatched. The CDR3 is 14 residues long. Germline V gene data show CDR1 as SGHDN and CDR2 as FVKESK. The CDR3 DNA is TGTGCCAGCAGCCCAGGGACAGCCGGCTACGAGCAGTACTTC. Translation gives CASSPGTAGYEQYF.

CDR3 nucleotide sequence: TGTGCCAGCAGCTTTCCGGGACTAGTGGGGGAGCAGTACTTC. Translated: CASSFPGLVGEQYF. J is TRBJ2-7 and V is TRBV5-4; 8 nucleotides match TRBD2. The germline CDR1 and CDR2 sequences are SGHNT and YYREEE (reference sequence). V gave up 2 bases and J gave up 7 bases; unmatched junction bases: 8. The CDR3 runs 14 residues.

This clone was observed a handful of times. V is TRBV5-1 and J is TRBJ2-1; 8 nucleotides agree with TRBD2. V lost 0 bases to trimming and J lost 8 bases; unmatched junction nucleotides: 7. The CDR3 has 15 amino acids. Germline CDR1 is SGHRS and CDR2 is YFSETQ. CDR3 bases: TGCGCCAGCAGCTTGGCCGTAGCGGGAATGGATGAGCAGTTCTTC. Amino acids: CASSLAVAGMDEQFF. Based on the CDR3 plus reference TRBV5-1 and TRBJ2-1, the full variable domain is KAGVTQTPRYLIKTRGQQVTLSCSPISGHRSVSWYQQTPGQGLQFLFEYFSETQRNKGNFPGRFSGRQFSNSRSEMNVSTLELGDSALYLCASSLAVAGMDEQFFGPGTRLTVL.

This clone was detected once. CDR3 bases: TGCAGCGTTGTGAGGAGCATCCCCATCAATGAGCAGTTCTTC. Translating gives CSVVRSIPINEQFF. The chain joins TRBV29-1 to TRBJ2-1; D is unresolved. The CDR3 has 14 residues. The V gene's germline CDR1 is SQVTM and CDR2 ANQGSEA. The ends were cut back, 4 bases at V and 6 bases at J, with 16 bases in the middle.

V gene TRBV3-1 (or the pseudogene TRBV3-2) combines with J gene TRBJ2-3; no definite D call. The CDR3 runs to 14 residues. Germline CDR1 and CDR2: LGHDT and YNNKEL (reference sequence). V was shortened by 6 bases and J by 0 bases, with 10 bases between the two germline ends. The CDR3 reads CASRSAASTDTQYF. The DNA for the CDR3 is TGTGCCAGCAGGAGCGCGGCCAGCACAGATACGCAGTATTTT.

The chain employs TRBV24-1 and TRBJ2-5, with a weak D call TRBD1 (5 bases). The CDR3 sequence is 12 residues long. CDR1 is KGHDR and CDR2 is SFDVKD in the germline V gene. The V end was cut by 3 bases, the J end by 12 bases, with 13 bases between. CDR3 nucleotide sequence: TGTGCCACCAGTGATCTGACAGACCTTAAGTACTTC. Translation: CATSDLTDLKYF.

About this clone itself: Other DNA sequences of this sample code for an identical CDR3. The chain is built from TRBV7-9 and TRBJ1-5; possible D gene TRBD1, 5 bases. The CDR3 is 13 residues long. The V end lost 1 base, the J end lost 7 bases, and 8 bases lay between the germline ends. Looked up from germline, CDR1 is SEHNR and CDR2 is FQNEAQ (reference sequence). CDR3 protein: CASSLGGGQPQHF. In DNA form, the CDR3 reads TGTGCCAGCAGCTTAGGCGGGGGACAGCCCCAGCATTTT.